The sequence of this T cell receptor beta chain was determined in a study of Graves' ophthalmopathy and Graves' hyperthyroidism. The CDR3 length is 14 residues. V was trimmed by 2 bases and J by 2 bases, leaving 7 bases between them. The germline gives CDR1 MGHDK, CDR2 SYGVNS. General study findings and limits: The authors also found most expanded thyroid clonotypes above 0.001 frequency in blood.

This clonotype came up many times. Its antigen is undetermined. Recruitment covered hyperthyroidism patients aged 18 to 65 whose new diagnosis was of under 2 months' duration. RNA transcripts were the template, and TCR beta CDR3 regions were amplified from them. Second-round multiplex PCR followed a first-round RT-PCR using HTBI primers. Each CDR3 protein gets one entry after TCRdb re-called the multiplex PCR reads with MiXCR. The sample lists approximately 1.2 million distinct CDR3 sequences, about two fifths occurring once. The receptor's source is an adult man with Graves' hyperthyroidism. The chain uses TRBV25-1 and TRBJ1-3; D gene uncertain. Sequencing used peripheral blood or thyroid tissue (not recorded which). Here the CDR3 reads CASSEAGPGNTIYF. The CDR3 coding sequence is TGTGCCAGCAGTGAAGCCGGCCCTGGAAACACCATATATTTT.